Shown below are 23 T cell receptor beta chains from a single sample sequenced in a study of human T cells and chemical hapten exposure. TCRdb called the RACE reads again in MiXCR, with one record for every CDR3 protein. The data contain fewer than 200,000 distinct CDR3 sequences, 25% to 30% of them singletons. Time point indicated: pre-sensitization, week 0. Treatment here: therapeutic diphenylcyclopropenone sensitization with weekly scalp DPC. The material was whole blood, obtained in connection with sensitization to the hapten diphenylcyclopropenone (DPC). These receptors all come from a woman between 25 and 40 years old with alopecia areata. Some clones in this sample may be carry-over from other donors' samples.

The chain combines TRBV28 with TRBJ1-6; no definite D call. Deletions cut 8 bases from V and 9 bases from J, with 20 bases between. Germline CDR1 and CDR2: MDHEN and SYDVKM. The CDR3 runs to 15 residues. In DNA form, the CDR3 reads TGTGCCAGCTTTTCCCAGGAAGGGTTTCGTTCACCCCTCCACTTT. The encoded protein is CASFSQEGFRSPLHF.

This chain uses TRBV11-2 with TRBJ2-1, with D perhaps matching TRBD1 (5 bases). The CDR3 extends over 13 amino acids. V shed 8 bases and J shed 6 bases, with 14 bases lying between them. Germline assignment: CDR1 SGHAT and CDR2 FQNNGV. CDR3 region: CASPSGKGNEQFF. Here the CDR3 DNA reads TGTGCCAGCCCTTCAGGGAAGGGCAATGAGCAGTTCTTC.

This clonotype turned up a few times. This chain connects TRBV10-3 to TRBJ2-1; 13 nucleotides align to TRBD2. With V trimmed by 10 bases and J by 6 bases, 3 bases remained unmatched. CDR1 and CDR2 (germline): ENHRY, SYGVKD. This CDR3 has 13 residues. The CDR3 nucleotides read TGTGCCACCAGACTAGCGGGAGGCAATGAGCAGTTCTTC. This translates into CATRLAGGNEQFF.

The chain combines TRBV20-1 with TRBJ1-4; D is perhaps TRBD1 (5 bases). With 0 bases removed from V and 6 bases from J, the gap between germline ends came to 8 bases. CDR1 is DFQATT, CDR2 SNEGSKA, per germline (reference sequence). The CDR3 covers 13 residues. CDR3 region: CSAREGRDEKLFF. The DNA of the CDR3 is TGCAGTGCTAGAGAGGGACGCGATGAAAAACTGTTTTTT.

This clonotype was recorded a few times. The chain couples TRBV20-1 to TRBJ2-7, with no clear D. The CDR3 is 15 amino acids. Germline-derived CDR1 and CDR2 are DFQATT and SNEGSKA (reference sequence). V lost 0 bases and J 0 bases, leaving 12 bases between the germline ends. CDR3 DNA sequence: TGCAGTGCTAGAGATCCAGCGCATGCCTCCTACGAGCAGTACTTC. It yields the protein CSARDPAHASYEQYF.

The chain combines TRBV11-1 with TRBJ2-1, with TRBD1 identical over 7 bases. CDR1 is SGHAT and CDR2 is FQDESV in the germline V gene (reference sequence). The CDR3 consists of 16 residues. V lost 7 bases to trimming and J lost 0 bases; unmatched junction nucleotides: 9. The CDR3 region is CASNWDRDSSYNEQFF. For the CDR3, the DNA is TGTGCCAGCAACTGGGACCGGGACAGCTCCTACAATGAGCAGTTCTTC.

V is TRBV28 and J is TRBJ2-3, with TRBD2 matching over 7 bases. The CDR3 runs to 15 residues. Trimming at V came to 6 bases and at J to 7 bases, leaving 13 bases not matched to a gene. Germline V gene data show CDR1 as MDHEN and CDR2 as SYDVKM. CDR3 DNA: TGTGCCAGCAGCACCCCCATCGGGGGGTTAAATACGCAGTATTTT. It translates to CASSTPIGGLNTQYF.

This clonotype has just a few counts. The rearrangement links TRBV6-5 to TRBJ2-5, with a weak D call TRBD2 (5 bases). This CDR3 is built from 12 residues. Per the germline V gene, CDR1 is MNHEY and CDR2 is SVGAGI. V was trimmed by 5 bases and J by 5 bases, leaving 9 bases between them. Written as DNA, the CDR3 is TGTGCCAGCAGTCCGGGGTCCGAGACCCAGTACTTC. This sequence encodes CASSPGSETQYF.

The genes are TRBV5-1 and TRBJ2-7; 9 bases map to TRBD1. The CDR3 has 15 amino acids. Germline V gene lookup returns CDR1 SGHRS and CDR2 YFSETQ. Unmatched junction bases numbered 5, after V lost 1 base and J lost 3 bases. Written as DNA, the CDR3 is TGCGCCAGCAGCTTGTACCGGGACAGGGTCTACGAGCAGTACTTC. Translation gives CASSLYRDRVYEQYF.

This clonotype occurred once. The rearrangement uses TRBV29-1 and TRBJ2-7, with no clear D. CDR3 length equals 13 residues. Germline V gene sequence: CDR1 SQVTM, CDR2 ANQGSEA. V was pared by 0 bases and J by 1 base, with 7 bases between. The CDR3 DNA reads TGCAGCGTTGAAGATGATAGATCCTACGAGCAGTACTTC. It encodes CSVEDDRSYEQYF.

V gene TRBV28 combines with J gene TRBJ1-6; D may be TRBD1 (5 bases). The V and J ends lost 5 bases and 9 bases respectively, with 17 bases between them. CDR1 MDHEN and CDR2 SYDVKM come from the germline V gene. This CDR3 is 15 amino acids long. For the CDR3, the DNA is TGTGCCAGCAGTCCTCCCGGGACGTTGGGTTCACCCCTCCACTTT. Translated, it gives CASSPPGTLGSPLHF. The complete variable domain, with remaining parts taken from reference TRBV28 and TRBJ1-6, reads DVKVTQSSRYLVKRTGEKVFLECVQDMDHENMFWYRQDPGLGLRLIYFSYDVKMKEKGDIPEGYSVSREKKERFSLILESASTNQTSMYLCASSPPGTLGSPLHFGNGTRLTVT.

The J gene is TRBJ2-3, the V gene TRBV29-1; no clear D. CDR3 size: 13 residues. Per germline, CDR1 SQVTM and CDR2 ANQGSEA. V lost 5 bases and J lost 3, with 12 bases in between. CDR3 amino acids: CSVTVQRTDTQYF. The CDR3 region has the DNA TGCAGCGTTACCGTCCAAAGGACAGATACGCAGTATTTT.

A few counts support this clonotype. The chain uses TRBV4-3 and TRBJ2-1; D unresolved. Trimming cost V 1 base and J 0 bases, with 13 bases left between them. Germline CDR1 reads LGHNA; CDR2 reads YSLEER. The CDR3 spans 17 residues. CDR3 sequence (DNA): TGCGCCAGCAGCCAAGGTCCGGACGCCAGCTCCTACAATGAGCAGTTCTTC. Translating it yields CASSQGPDASSYNEQFF.

The chain links TRBV28 to TRBJ2-6, with 8 bases aligning to TRBD1. The CDR3 contains 17 residues. With V trimmed by 3 bases and J by 0 bases, 4 bases remained unmatched. Germline V gene sequence: CDR1 MDHEN, CDR2 SYDVKM. CDR3 loop: CASSFTGGSSGANVLTF. The CDR3 region has the DNA TGTGCCAGCAGTTTCACAGGGGGATCCTCTGGGGCCAACGTCCTGACTTTC.

This clonotype was found a few times. J is TRBJ1-2 and V is TRBV29-1; no clear D gene. Trimming cost V 4 bases and J 6 bases, with 9 bases left between them. CDR1 and CDR2 from the germline V gene are SQVTM and ANQGSEA. The CDR3 sequence is 11 residues long. The CDR3 nucleotides read TGCAGCGTTGTCGGTGGGGATGGCTACACCTTC. It yields the protein CSVVGGDGYTF.

The gene calls are TRBV7-3 and TRBJ2-1, with 12 bases fitting TRBD2. With 5 bases clipped from V and 8 bases from J, the junction kept 4 bases outside the gene matches. Germline CDR1 SGHTA, CDR2 FQGTGA. This CDR3 contains 14 residues. The CDR3 sequence is CASSPRLAGDEQFF. In nucleotides, the CDR3 is TGTGCCAGCAGCCCGCGACTAGCGGGGGATGAGCAGTTCTTC.

This clonotype was counted a few times. The chain recombines TRBV5-1 with TRBJ2-7; TRBD2 aligns across 10 bases. The CDR3 is 14 amino acids. V was clipped by 6 bases and J by 1 base; unmatched bases: 4. CDR1 and CDR2 (germline): SGHRS, YFSETQ. Written as DNA, the CDR3 is TGCGCCAGCACGCAGGGACTAGCGTCCTACGAGCAGTACTTC. This gives the protein CASTQGLASYEQYF.

The J gene is TRBJ2-3, the V gene TRBV15, with unresolved D. Germline values: CDR1 LNHNV, CDR2 YYDKDF (reference sequence). V dropped 0 bases and J dropped 5 bases, with 12 bases sitting between them. This CDR3 contains 15 residues. CDR3 loop: CATSRDTGRQDTQYF. For the CDR3, the DNA is TGTGCCACCAGCAGAGATACGGGCAGGCAAGATACGCAGTATTTT.

This clonotype was recorded a few times. The chain combines TRBV28 with TRBJ1-1; TRBD1 matches 10 bases. V lost 6 bases and J lost 11; bases outside the gene matches: 9. Germline CDR1 and CDR2: MDHEN and SYDVKM. The CDR3 is 13 residues long. The chain's CDR3 is CASSSPGTGAAFF. CDR3 in DNA: TGTGCCAGCAGCTCTCCCGGGACAGGGGCCGCTTTCTTT.

This chain links TRBV6-5 with TRBJ2-7; 10 bases line up with TRBD1. V gave up 10 bases and J gave up 8 bases; unmatched junction bases: 11. Germline CDR1 is MNHEY and CDR2 is SVGAGI. This CDR3 is 13 amino acids long. The CDR3, as DNA: TGTGCCACCCTGGACAGGGGGTTTTCTAAGCAGTACTTC. This translates into CATLDRGFSKQYF.

This clonotype was seen a handful of times. The chain uses TRBV29-1 and TRBJ2-1; D not resolved. The germline V gene encodes CDR1 SQVTM and CDR2 ANQGSEA. The CDR3 is made up of 8 amino acids. The V and J ends lost 3 bases and 9 bases respectively, with 0 bases between them. CDR3 sequence (DNA): TGCAGCGTTGATGAGCAGTTCTTC. Amino acid sequence: CSVDEQFF.

The rearrangement joins TRBV20-1 to TRBJ2-3; TRBD2 matches 9 bases. This CDR3 has 15 amino acids. The germline V gene encodes CDR1 DFQATT and CDR2 SNEGSKA (reference sequence). The junction had 7 bases not matched to a gene; V was cut back by 0 bases and J by 6 bases. Written as DNA, the CDR3 is TGCAGTGCTAGAGACTGGCGGGGGGGCCAGGATACGCAGTATTTT. It encodes CSARDWRGGQDTQYF.

This clonotype showed up just a few times. The chain carries TRBV5-4 and TRBJ1-1, with TRBD1 identical over 9 bases. Germline CDR1 and CDR2: SGHNT and YYREEE (reference sequence). V lost 4 bases to trimming and J lost 8 bases; unmatched junction nucleotides: 9. The CDR3 consists of 14 residues. For the CDR3, the DNA is TGTGCCAGCAGCCCGGGATTAGGACAGGGGGAAGCTTTCTTT. It translates to CASSPGLGQGEAFF. The whole variable domain, remainder taken from reference TRBV5-4 and TRBJ1-1, is ETGVTQSPTHLIKTRGQQVTLRCSSQSGHNTVSWYQQALGQGPQFIFQYYREEENGRGNFPPRFSGLQFPNYSSELNVNALELDDSALYLCASSPGLGQGEAFFGQGTRLTVV.